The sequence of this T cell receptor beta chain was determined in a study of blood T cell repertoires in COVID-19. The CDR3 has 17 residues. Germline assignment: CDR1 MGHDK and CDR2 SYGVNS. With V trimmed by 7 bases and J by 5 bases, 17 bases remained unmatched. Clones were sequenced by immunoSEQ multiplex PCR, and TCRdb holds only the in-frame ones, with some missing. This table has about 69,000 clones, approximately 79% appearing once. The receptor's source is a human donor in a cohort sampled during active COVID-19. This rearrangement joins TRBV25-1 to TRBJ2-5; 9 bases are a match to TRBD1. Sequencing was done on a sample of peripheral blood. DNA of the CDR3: TGTGCCAGCACCTCGTCCCGGGACAGGGTTCCGTTCGAGACCCAGTACTTC. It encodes CASTSSRDRVPFETQYF.